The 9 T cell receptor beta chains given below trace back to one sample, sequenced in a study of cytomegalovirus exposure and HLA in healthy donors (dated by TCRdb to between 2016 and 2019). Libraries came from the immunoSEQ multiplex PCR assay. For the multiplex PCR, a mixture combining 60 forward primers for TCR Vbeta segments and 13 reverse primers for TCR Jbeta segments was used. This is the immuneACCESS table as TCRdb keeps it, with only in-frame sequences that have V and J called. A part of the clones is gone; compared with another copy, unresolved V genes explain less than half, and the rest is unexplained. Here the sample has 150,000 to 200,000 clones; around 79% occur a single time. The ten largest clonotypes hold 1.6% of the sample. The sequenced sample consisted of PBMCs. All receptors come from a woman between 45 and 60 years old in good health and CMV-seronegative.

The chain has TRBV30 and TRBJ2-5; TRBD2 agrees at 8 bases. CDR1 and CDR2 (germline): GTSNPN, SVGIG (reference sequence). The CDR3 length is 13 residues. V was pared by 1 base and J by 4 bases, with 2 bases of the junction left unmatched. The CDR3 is CAWSAGGGETQYF. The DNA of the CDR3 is TGTGCCTGGAGTGCGGGGGGGGGAGAGACCCAGTACTTC.

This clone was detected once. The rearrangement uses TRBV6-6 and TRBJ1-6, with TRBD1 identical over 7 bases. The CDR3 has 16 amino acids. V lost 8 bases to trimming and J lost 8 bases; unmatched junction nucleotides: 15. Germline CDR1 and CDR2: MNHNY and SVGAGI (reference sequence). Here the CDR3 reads CASGDQGGWDDSPLHF. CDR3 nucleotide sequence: TGTGCCAGCGGGGACCAGGGGGGATGGGATGATTCACCCCTCCACTTT.

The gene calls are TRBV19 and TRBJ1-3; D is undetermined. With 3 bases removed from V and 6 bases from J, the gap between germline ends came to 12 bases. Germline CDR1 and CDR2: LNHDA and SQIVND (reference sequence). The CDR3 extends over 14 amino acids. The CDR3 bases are TGTGCCAGTAGTATTTATTCGGGTGCAAACACCATATATTTT. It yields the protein CASSIYSGANTIYF.

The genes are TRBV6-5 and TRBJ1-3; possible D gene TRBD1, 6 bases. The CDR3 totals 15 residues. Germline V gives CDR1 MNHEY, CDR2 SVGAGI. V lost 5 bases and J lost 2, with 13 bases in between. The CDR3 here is CASSRPGVPGNTIYF. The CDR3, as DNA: TGTGCCAGCAGTAGACCAGGGGTTCCTGGAAACACCATATATTTT.

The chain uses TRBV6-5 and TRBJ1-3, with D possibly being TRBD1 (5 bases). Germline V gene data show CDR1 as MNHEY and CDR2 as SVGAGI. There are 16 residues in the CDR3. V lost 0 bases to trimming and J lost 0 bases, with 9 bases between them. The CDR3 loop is CASSYSRGNSGNTIYF. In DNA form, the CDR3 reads TGTGCCAGCAGTTACTCGCGGGGCAACTCTGGAAACACCATATATTTT.

The CDR3 protein is CASSYRQGGNTIYF. CDR3 DNA: TGTGCCAGCAGTTACCGGCAGGGGGGAAACACCATATATTTT. The V gene is TRBV6-5, the J gene TRBJ1-3; D might be TRBD1 (6 bases). The CDR3 has 14 residues. V lost 2 bases to trimming and J lost 4 bases, with 9 bases between them. Germline V lookup: CDR1 MNHEY, CDR2 SVGAGI.

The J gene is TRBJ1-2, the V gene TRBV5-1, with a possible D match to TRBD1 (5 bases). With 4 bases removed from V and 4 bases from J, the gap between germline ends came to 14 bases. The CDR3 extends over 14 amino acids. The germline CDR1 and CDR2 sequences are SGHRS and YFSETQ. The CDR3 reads CASSLTTATYGYTF. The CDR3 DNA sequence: TGCGCCAGCAGCCTGACGACAGCGACCTATGGCTACACCTTC.

CDR3 protein: CSAREENTQYF. The CDR3 region has the DNA TGCAGTGCTAGAGAGGAGAATACGCAGTATTTT. The V and J genes are TRBV20-1 and TRBJ2-3; D gene uncertain. Between the trimmed V and J ends, which lost 0 bases and 7 bases, there was a span of 5 bases. CDR1 is DFQATT and CDR2 is SNEGSKA in the germline V gene (reference sequence). The CDR3 has 11 residues.

The CDR3 protein is CASRVGPSSYNEQFF. The CDR3 DNA reads TGTGCCAGCCGAGTGGGGCCGAGCTCCTACAATGAGCAGTTCTTC. V is TRBV6-1 and J is TRBJ2-1, with D possibly TRBD1 on 5 matching bases. Trimming left V 8 bases short and J 0 bases short, with 14 bases between. Germline CDR1 is MNHNS and CDR2 is SASEGT. The CDR3 consists of 15 residues.